The rows below give T cell receptor beta chains drawn from one sample of a study of response to subunit inactivated influenza vaccine. A single record per CDR3 protein comes from TCRdb applying MiXCR to the RT-PCR reads. The sample shows 300,000 to 350,000 distinct CDR3 sequences, 21% of them seen only once. The sample here was PBMCs from blood, taken 21 months after vaccination. Receptor source: a man between 50 and 69 years old who received an inactivated influenza vaccine. Each CDR3 is given with its conserved first and last residue. Fields, in order: CDR3 length, J gene, V gene, clone size, D gene, CDR3 DNA, CDR3 protein. D genes are given only for firm matches. Clone size is stated in some rows and not others, as once, few, many or a class when expanded.

len: 13
j_gene: TRBJ1-4
v_gene: TRBV7-2
abundance: few
d_gene: NA
CDR3nt: TGTGCCAGCAGCTTAACGGGGGGTGAAAAACTGTTTTTT
CDR3aa: CASSLTGGEKLFF

len: 11
j_gene: TRBJ1-2
v_gene: TRBV30
abundance: few
d_gene: NA
CDR3nt: TGTGCCTGGGGTTCAGGCGGGGGCTACACCTTC
CDR3aa: CAWGSGGGYTF

len: 15
j_gene: TRBJ1-3
v_gene: TRBV5-1
abundance: NA
d_gene: NA
CDR3nt: TGCGCCAGCAGCTTGGGAGGAGTCTACGGAAACACCATATATTTT
CDR3aa: CASSLGGVYGNTIYF

len: 14
j_gene: TRBJ1-2
v_gene: TRBV20-1
abundance: few
d_gene: TRBD1
CDR3nt: TGCAGTGCTAGCCCTGACAGGGTGGGCTATGGCTACACCTTC
CDR3aa: CSASPDRVGYGYTF

len: 14
j_gene: TRBJ2-7
v_gene: TRBV15
abundance: NA
d_gene: NA
CDR3nt: TGTGCCACCAGAGCTACAGGGGAGGGGTACGAGCAGTACTTC
CDR3aa: CATRATGEGYEQYF

len: 14
j_gene: TRBJ1-2
v_gene: TRBV2
abundance: few
d_gene: NA
CDR3nt: TGTGCCAGCAGTGAAGCGCTTCGGGGAGGCGGCTACACCTTC
CDR3aa: CASSEALRGGGYTF

len: 15
j_gene: TRBJ2-3
v_gene: TRBV7-2
abundance: NA
d_gene: TRBD2
CDR3nt: TGTGCCAGCAGCTGGGCTAGCGGGAGGGGAGATACGCAGTATTTT
CDR3aa: CASSWASGRGDTQYF

len: 12
j_gene: TRBJ2-1
v_gene: TRBV6-2/TRBV6-3
abundance: NA
d_gene: NA
CDR3nt: TGTGCCAGTTCACCCGGGGGAGATGAGCAGTTCTTC
CDR3aa: CASSPGGDEQFF

len: 13
j_gene: TRBJ2-1
v_gene: TRBV10-3
abundance: NA
d_gene: NA
CDR3nt: TGTGCCATCAGTGTGGGTAGGGACAATGAGCAGTTCTTC
CDR3aa: CAISVGRDNEQFF

len: 14
j_gene: TRBJ1-1
v_gene: TRBV20-1
abundance: many
d_gene: NA
CDR3nt: TGCAGTGCTCCCGGACAGAGTTTGAACACTGAAGCTTTCTTT
CDR3aa: CSAPGQSLNTEAFF

len: 11
j_gene: TRBJ1-2
v_gene: TRBV29-1
abundance: NA
d_gene: NA
CDR3nt: TGCAGCGTTGGGACAACCTATGGCTACACCTTC
CDR3aa: CSVGTTYGYTF

len: 14
j_gene: TRBJ1-1
v_gene: TRBV12-3/TRBV12-4
abundance: many
d_gene: TRBD1
CDR3nt: TGTGCCAGCAGTTTAAGACAGGGGAACACTGAAGCTTTCTTT
CDR3aa: CASSLRQGNTEAFF

len: 9
j_gene: TRBJ1-2
v_gene: TRBV20-1
abundance: many
d_gene: NA
CDR3nt: TGCAGTGCTCCGGGTGGCTACACCTTC
CDR3aa: CSAPGGYTF

len: 13
j_gene: TRBJ1-1
v_gene: TRBV29-1
abundance: NA
d_gene: NA
CDR3nt: TGCAGCGTTCTGGGGGGTAGGAGTACTGAAGCTTTCTTT
CDR3aa: CSVLGGRSTEAFF

len: 16
j_gene: TRBJ2-2
v_gene: TRBV4-2
abundance: few
d_gene: NA
CDR3nt: TGTGCCAGCAGCCAGACCCCCCAGGGTAGAAGCGGGGAGCTGTTTTTT
CDR3aa: CASSQTPQGRSGELFF

len: 13
j_gene: TRBJ2-5
v_gene: TRBV5-1
abundance: few
d_gene: NA
CDR3nt: TGCGCCAGCAGCTTGGTCCCGAGTGAGACCCAGTACTTC
CDR3aa: CASSLVPSETQYF

len: 12
j_gene: TRBJ1-4
v_gene: TRBV7-9
abundance: NA
d_gene: NA
CDR3nt: TGTGCCAGCAGCGACCATTATGAAAAACTGTTTTTT
CDR3aa: CASSDHYEKLFF

len: 15
j_gene: TRBJ1-2
v_gene: TRBV7-2
abundance: few
d_gene: TRBD1
CDR3nt: TGTGCCAGCAGCTTAGGGGACAGATTTCTCTATGGCTACACCTTC
CDR3aa: CASSLGDRFLYGYTF

len: 15
j_gene: TRBJ2-1
v_gene: TRBV12-3/TRBV12-4
abundance: NA
d_gene: TRBD2
CDR3nt: TGTGCCAGCAGTTTAAGAGGGAGGGCCGACAATGAGCAGTTCTTC
CDR3aa: CASSLRGRADNEQFF

len: 16
j_gene: TRBJ1-4
v_gene: TRBV6-5
abundance: few
d_gene: NA
CDR3nt: TGTGCCAGCAGTTACTCGAGGGGCCAAGGGTATGAAAAACTGTTTTTT
CDR3aa: CASSYSRGQGYEKLFF

len: 14
j_gene: TRBJ1-6
v_gene: TRBV5-1
abundance: NA
d_gene: TRBD1
CDR3nt: TGCGCCAGCAGCCTAGGACAGGTCGGCGTCCCCCTCCACTTT
CDR3aa: CASSLGQVGVPLHF

len: 18
j_gene: TRBJ1-1
v_gene: TRBV27
abundance: NA
d_gene: TRBD1
CDR3nt: TGTGCCAGCAGTTTACTGGGACAGGGACCTGGTATGAACACTGAAGCTTTCTTT
CDR3aa: CASSLLGQGPGMNTEAFF

len: 17
j_gene: TRBJ2-1
v_gene: TRBV4-3
abundance: few
d_gene: TRBD2
CDR3nt: TGCGCCAGCAGCCAGCTCATAGCGGGAGGCTCCTACAATGAGCAGTTCTTC
CDR3aa: CASSQLIAGGSYNEQFF

len: 13
j_gene: TRBJ1-2
v_gene: TRBV28
abundance: few
d_gene: NA
CDR3nt: TGTGCCAGCAGTTTAGCGGTGTACTATGGCTACACCTTC
CDR3aa: CASSLAVYYGYTF

len: 17
j_gene: TRBJ1-5
v_gene: TRBV6-1
abundance: NA
d_gene: TRBD1
CDR3nt: TGTGCCAGCAGTCTAGGGACAGGGGGCTCGGGCAATCAGCCCCAGCATTTT
CDR3aa: CASSLGTGGSGNQPQHF

len: 15
j_gene: TRBJ2-7
v_gene: TRBV21-1
abundance: once
d_gene: NA
CDR3nt: TGTGCCAGCAGCAAAGAAGGGACAGGGGCCTACGAGCAGTACTTC
CDR3aa: CASSKEGTGAYEQYF

len: 14
j_gene: TRBJ2-2
v_gene: TRBV5-1
abundance: few
d_gene: NA
CDR3nt: TGCGCCAGCAGCTTTACCGGCCACACCGGGGAGCTGTTTTTT
CDR3aa: CASSFTGHTGELFF

len: 12
j_gene: TRBJ1-5
v_gene: TRBV12-3/TRBV12-4
abundance: few
d_gene: NA
CDR3nt: TGTGCCAGCAGGGCCTGGGGTCAGCCCCAGCATTTT
CDR3aa: CASRAWGQPQHF

len: 15
j_gene: TRBJ2-7
v_gene: TRBV4-3
abundance: NA
d_gene: TRBD2
CDR3nt: TGCGCCAGCAGCCTCCGACTAGCGGGAGAGTACGAGCAGTACTTC
CDR3aa: CASSLRLAGEYEQYF

len: 13
j_gene: TRBJ2-2
v_gene: TRBV6-6
abundance: NA
d_gene: NA
CDR3nt: TGTGCCACCGCCTACGTTGGCACCGGGGAGCTGTTTTTT
CDR3aa: CATAYVGTGELFF

len: 14
j_gene: TRBJ1-5
v_gene: TRBV12-3/TRBV12-4
abundance: many
d_gene: NA
CDR3nt: TGTGCCAGCAGTTCCTCGGTGGGCTATCAGCCCCAGCATTTT
CDR3aa: CASSSSVGYQPQHF

len: 13
j_gene: TRBJ2-2
v_gene: TRBV14
abundance: NA
d_gene: NA
CDR3nt: TGTGCCAGCAGAGCTAGCACCACCGGGGAGCTGTTTTTT
CDR3aa: CASRASTTGELFF

len: 15
j_gene: TRBJ2-5
v_gene: TRBV7-9
abundance: NA
d_gene: TRBD2
CDR3nt: TGTGCCAGCAGCCACGGGACTAGCCTACAAGAGACCCAGTACTTC
CDR3aa: CASSHGTSLQETQYF

len: 18
j_gene: TRBJ2-1
v_gene: TRBV4-3
abundance: NA
d_gene: NA
CDR3nt: TGCGCCAGCAGCCAAGAGGGAACTGGGGGGAGCTCCTACAATGAGCAGTTCTTC
CDR3aa: CASSQEGTGGSSYNEQFF

len: 16
j_gene: TRBJ2-7
v_gene: TRBV30
abundance: NA
d_gene: NA
CDR3nt: TGTGCCTGGAGTCCTCTCCAGGGATTCCGCTCCTACGAGCAGTACTTC
CDR3aa: CAWSPLQGFRSYEQYF

len: 16
j_gene: TRBJ2-1
v_gene: TRBV28
abundance: many
d_gene: TRBD2
CDR3nt: TGTGCCAGCAGTCCCTTTAGCGGGAGGGCCGGGGTTGAGCAGTTCTTC
CDR3aa: CASSPFSGRAGVEQFF

len: 15
j_gene: TRBJ1-6
v_gene: TRBV6-1
abundance: few
d_gene: NA
CDR3nt: TGTGCCACCACAAAGGGGGTTGGGATCAATTCACCCCTCCACTTT
CDR3aa: CATTKGVGINSPLHF

len: 18
j_gene: TRBJ1-4
v_gene: TRBV12-3/TRBV12-4
abundance: NA
d_gene: TRBD1
CDR3nt: TGTACCAGCAGTCCACCCCGGACAGGGGACGCAACTAATGAAAAACTGTTTTTT
CDR3aa: CTSSPPRTGDATNEKLFF

len: 14
j_gene: TRBJ1-5
v_gene: TRBV4-3
abundance: NA
d_gene: TRBD1
CDR3nt: TGCGCCAGCAGCCTAGGGACAGCTGATCAGCCCCAGCATTTT
CDR3aa: CASSLGTADQPQHF

len: 15
j_gene: TRBJ2-1
v_gene: TRBV4-3
abundance: NA
d_gene: NA
CDR3nt: TGCGCCAGCAGCCATTCCGAGGGGGAGTTGGGTGAGCAGTTCTTC
CDR3aa: CASSHSEGELGEQFF

len: 17
j_gene: TRBJ2-1
v_gene: TRBV6-5
abundance: NA
d_gene: TRBD2
CDR3nt: TGTGCCAGCAGTTACACGCTAGCGGGGGCGAACTACAATGAGCAGTTCTTC
CDR3aa: CASSYTLAGANYNEQFF

len: 12
j_gene: TRBJ2-7
v_gene: TRBV4-3
abundance: few
d_gene: NA
CDR3nt: TGCGCCAGCAGCCAAGATGGGAACGAGCAGTACTTC
CDR3aa: CASSQDGNEQYF